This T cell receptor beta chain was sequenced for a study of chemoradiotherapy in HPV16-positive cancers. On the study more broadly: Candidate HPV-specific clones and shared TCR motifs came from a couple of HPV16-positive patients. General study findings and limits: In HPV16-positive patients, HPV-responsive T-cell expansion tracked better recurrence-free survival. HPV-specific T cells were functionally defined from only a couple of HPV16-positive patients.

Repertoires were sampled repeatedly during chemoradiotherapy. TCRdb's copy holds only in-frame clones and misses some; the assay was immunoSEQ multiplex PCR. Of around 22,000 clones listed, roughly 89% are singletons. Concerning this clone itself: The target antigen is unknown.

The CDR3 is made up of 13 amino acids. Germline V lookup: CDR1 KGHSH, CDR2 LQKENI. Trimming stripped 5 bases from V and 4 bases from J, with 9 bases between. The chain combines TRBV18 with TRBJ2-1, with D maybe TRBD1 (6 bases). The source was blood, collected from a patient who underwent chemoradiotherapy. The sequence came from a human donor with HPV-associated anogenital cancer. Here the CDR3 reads CASSMDSYNEQFF. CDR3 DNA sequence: TGTGCCAGCTCAATGGACAGTTACAATGAGCAGTTCTTC. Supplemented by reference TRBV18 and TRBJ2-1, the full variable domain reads NAGVMQNPRHLVRRRGQEARLRCSPMKGHSHVYWYRQLPEEGLKFMVYLQKENIIDESGMPKERFSAEFPKEGPSILRIQQVVRGDSAAYFCASSMDSYNEQFFGPGTRLTVL.